The present T cell receptor (beta chain) was sequenced within a study of T cell responses to AZD1222 COVID-19 vaccine. General observations from the study: Nearly half of unique spike-specific TCRs reportedly avoided B.1.351 and B.1.1.7 mutated regions. Every sample of the repertoires postdated the peak T cell response. At baseline, just a handful of AZD1222 recipients tested seropositive. Spike regions recognized by vaccine-associated CD4 TCRs spanned the protein, led by 160-218 and 743-854.

To note about this clone: Its antigen remains unidentified.

Profiling relied on immunoSEQ multiplex PCR, and the TCRdb table lists in-frame clones only, not all of them. The sample includes 150,000 to 200,000 clones, 85% to 95% of them seen just once. The V segment lost 6 bases and the J segment 4 bases; nucleotides outside the gene matches: 8. This CDR3 comprises 14 residues. Germline CDR1 SQVTM, CDR2 ANQGSEA. This TCR was recovered from an adult who received the MenACWY meningococcal vaccine as a control. The J gene is TRBJ1-5, the V gene TRBV29-1; 8 bases match TRBD1. Sample: peripheral blood, taken 28 days after the second dose of the MenACWY control vaccine. The chain's CDR3 is CSVAGQGGNQPQHF. CDR3 DNA sequence: TGCAGCGTGGCCGGACAGGGAGGGAATCAGCCCCAGCATTTT.